The 13 T cell receptor beta chains reported below all come from one sample, sequenced in a study of immune heterogeneity within non-small cell lung tumors. Multiplex PCR amplified TCR beta CDR3 with 32 V and 13 J primers. TCRdb re-called the multiplex PCR reads with MiXCR, one entry per CDR3 protein. The sample contains some 1,900 distinct CDR3 sequences, 45% to 55% of which appear only once. Template was bulk tumor genomic DNA, 450 to 750 ng per sample. Far-apart biopsies, several per primary tumor, were taken during surgery. Patients went through curative surgery, and their non-small cell lung cancer was untreated and newly diagnosed. The sequenced sample consisted of lung tumor tissue. Every receptor here comes from a man between 65 and 85 years old with non-small cell lung cancer.

The chain combines TRBV27 with TRBJ2-2; no reliable D call. This CDR3 contains 14 residues. CDR1 is MNHEY and CDR2 is SMNVEV in the germline V gene (reference sequence). The V end lost 6 bases, the J end lost 1 base, and 9 bases lay between the germline ends. The CDR3 nucleotides are TGTGCCAGCAGGGACGCCGTGAACACCGGGGAGCTGTTTTTT. This codes for CASRDAVNTGELFF.

This clonotype has just a few counts. The chain has TRBV27 and TRBJ1-5; D gene uncertain. CDR3 size: 14 residues. From germline, CDR1 is MNHEY and CDR2 SMNVEV (reference sequence). Trimming shortened V by 3 bases and J by 4 bases, and 10 bases separated the two germline ends. The chain's CDR3 is CASSFVGENQPQHF. DNA for the CDR3: TGTGCCAGCAGTTTTGTTGGGGAGAATCAGCCCCAGCATTTT.

The chain links TRBV20-1 to TRBJ1-6, with 7 bases aligning to TRBD1. The germline V gene encodes CDR1 DFQATT and CDR2 SNEGSKA (reference sequence). This CDR3 is 13 amino acids long. J was trimmed by 5 bases and V by 6 bases; bases with no gene match: 4. CDR3 protein: CSATTGDNSPLHF. CDR3 sequence (DNA): TGCAGTGCGACAACAGGGGATAATTCACCCCTCCACTTT.

The V and J genes are TRBV11-3 and TRBJ1-5; D call uncertain. The V end lost 5 bases, the J end lost 5 bases, and 19 bases lay between the germline ends. The CDR3 length is 16 residues. CDR1 and CDR2 (germline): SGHNT, YENEEA. The CDR3 nucleotides read TGTGCCAGCAGCCCTGACCCGCCCCGATCGGATCAGCCCCAGCATTTT. This codes for CASSPDPPRSDQPQHF.

This clonotype is a singleton in its sample. The V call is TRBV12-5, the J call TRBJ2-5; D unclear. Deletions cut 1 base from V and 9 bases from J, with 21 bases between. The CDR3 spans 16 residues. From germline, CDR1 is LGHNT and CDR2 FRNRAP. The DNA for the CDR3 is TGTGCTAGTGGTTTGGCGACCCGGGCCGCTAGAGTACCCCAGTACTTC. Translating it yields CASGLATRAARVPQYF.

CDR3 sequence reads: CAWSTGSPYGYTF. CDR3 nucleotides: TGTGCCTGGAGTACCGGCTCTCCATATGGCTACACCTTC. The rearrangement joins TRBV30 to TRBJ1-2; no clear D gene. The germline V gene encodes CDR1 GTSNPN and CDR2 SVGIG (reference sequence). The V end lost 2 bases, the J end lost 5 bases, and 12 bases lay between the germline ends. The CDR3 is 13 amino acids. The whole variable domain, remainder taken from reference TRBV30 and TRBJ1-2, is SQTIHQWPATLVQPVGSPLSLECTVEGTSNPNLYWYRQAAGRGLQLLFYSVGIGQISSEVPQNLSASRPQDRQFILSSKKLLLSDSGFYLCAWSTGSPYGYTFGSGTRLTVV.

The chain couples TRBV2 to TRBJ1-2; unclear D gene. Germline lookup yields CDR1 SNHLY and CDR2 FYNNEI. This CDR3 has 13 amino acids. Trimming cost V 4 bases and J 3 bases, with 9 bases left between them. The CDR3 sequence: CASSASKDYGYTF. CDR3 sequence (DNA): TGTGCCAGCAGTGCTTCCAAGGACTATGGCTACACCTTC.

Judged by abundance, this clonotype is large. The chain employs TRBV18 and TRBJ1-1; a weak D match, TRBD1 (5 bases). The V end was cut by 2 bases, the J end by 5 bases, with 9 bases between. CDR1 is KGHSH, CDR2 LQKENI, per germline. This CDR3 has 13 residues. This CDR3 is CASSPSGGTEAFF. DNA for the CDR3: TGTGCCAGCTCACCATCGGGGGGGACTGAAGCTTTCTTT.

CDR3 amino acids: CAWRYGDTQYF. CDR3 nucleotide sequence: TGTGCCTGGAGATACGGAGATACGCAGTATTTT. V usage is TRBV30 and J usage is TRBJ2-3; no definite D call. CDR3 length equals 11 residues. V lost 3 bases and J 5 bases, leaving 6 bases between the germline ends. Germline loops: CDR1 GTSNPN, CDR2 SVGIG (reference sequence). The whole variable domain, filled in from reference TRBV30 and TRBJ2-3, reads SQTIHQWPATLVQPVGSPLSLECTVEGTSNPNLYWYRQAAGRGLQLLFYSVGIGQISSEVPQNLSASRPQDRQFILSSKKLLLSDSGFYLCAWRYGDTQYFGPGTRLTVL.

This clonotype was counted only a few times. This chain uses TRBV10-3 with TRBJ2-1; D is perhaps TRBD1 (6 bases). Germline V gene sequence: CDR1 ENHRY, CDR2 SYGVKD. V lost 10 bases, J lost 5 bases, and 15 bases lay in between. The CDR3 totals 13 residues. DNA of the CDR3: TGTGCCAGCCGGGACATAATAAACAATGAGCAGTTCTTC. Its protein product is CASRDIINNEQFF.

The gene calls are TRBV20-1 and TRBJ2-7; 8 bases align to TRBD1. V gave up 3 bases and J gave up 5 bases; unmatched junction bases: 12. This CDR3 is built from 15 residues. Germline values: CDR1 DFQATT, CDR2 SNEGSKA (reference sequence). The CDR3 loop is CSAREFGQGSNEQYF. CDR3 in DNA: TGCAGTGCTAGGGAATTCGGACAGGGCAGCAACGAGCAGTACTTC.

The rearrangement joins TRBV12-3 or TRBV12-4 to TRBJ1-1; D is possibly TRBD1 (5 bases). V was shortened by 2 bases and J by 4 bases, with 14 bases between the two germline ends. The CDR3 runs to 15 residues. The CDR3 reads CASSLPLTGGTEAFF. The CDR3 coding sequence is TGTGCCAGCAGTTTACCCCTCACAGGAGGCACTGAAGCTTTCTTT.

The chain combines TRBV19 with TRBJ2-1, with 9 bases lining up with TRBD2. CDR3 length equals 15 residues. Per the germline V gene, CDR1 is LNHDA and CDR2 is SQIVND (reference sequence). V trimming: 3 bases; J trimming: 6 bases; junction bases outside the gene matches: 6. Here the CDR3 DNA reads TGTGCCAGTAGTATCTTTAGCGGGAGAATCAATGAGCAGTTCTTC. The encoded protein is CASSIFSGRINEQFF.